This T cell receptor (beta chain) is from a study of T cells in Graves' hyperthyroidism and ophthalmopathy. The study included ophthalmopathy patients with Clinical Activity Score at least 3, NOSPECS grade at least 4 and duration under 3 months. The PBMCs had their origin in roughly 9.4 ml of fresh peripheral blood. RNA transcripts yielded amplified TCR beta CDR3 regions. When the TCR CDR3 underwent first-round RT-PCR, the HTBI primer set was used. MiXCR was run by TCRdb on the multiplex PCR reads, yielding one entry per CDR3 protein. The repertoire holds about 600,000 distinct CDR3 sequences, with around 14% as singletons. Germline V gene lookup returns CDR1 SEHNR and CDR2 FQNEAQ (reference sequence). V was cut by 2 bases and J by 10 bases, with 15 bases left in between. The CDR3 consists of 14 residues.

The sequence derives from a woman between 18 and 29 years old with Graves' ophthalmopathy. J is TRBJ2-1 and V is TRBV7-9, with no clear D. Sample: blood. The CDR3 sequence: CASSLFDGSEEQFF. For the CDR3, the DNA is TGTGCCAGCAGCTTATTCGATGGGTCAGAGGAGCAGTTCTTC.